This record covers a single TCR beta chain. What it binds is unknown. Sequencing was performed with immunoSEQ multiplex PCR; in TCRdb, only in-frame clones are kept and a portion is missing. The sample contains 40,000 to 60,000 clones, approximately 84% of which appear only once. Germline assignment: CDR1 GTSNPN and CDR2 SVGIG (reference sequence). Losses at the gene ends were 4 bases for V and 2 bases for J; bases not matched to a gene: 0. This CDR3 region has 12 residues. These data belong to a study of graft-versus-host responses after intestinal transplantation. Study-level results: An association linked early post-transplant HvG declines with peak circulating GvH clone levels.

The sequencing here drew on unstimulated CD4+ T cells sorted from spleen or lymph node cells, taken before transplant. The chain uses TRBV30 and TRBJ2-5, with TRBD2 matching over 8 bases. This receptor was identified in a human donor who was the organ donor for an intestinal transplant. The DNA of the CDR3 is TGTGCCTGGACTAGCGGGCAAGAGACCCAGTACTTC. Amino acids: CAWTSGQETQYF.